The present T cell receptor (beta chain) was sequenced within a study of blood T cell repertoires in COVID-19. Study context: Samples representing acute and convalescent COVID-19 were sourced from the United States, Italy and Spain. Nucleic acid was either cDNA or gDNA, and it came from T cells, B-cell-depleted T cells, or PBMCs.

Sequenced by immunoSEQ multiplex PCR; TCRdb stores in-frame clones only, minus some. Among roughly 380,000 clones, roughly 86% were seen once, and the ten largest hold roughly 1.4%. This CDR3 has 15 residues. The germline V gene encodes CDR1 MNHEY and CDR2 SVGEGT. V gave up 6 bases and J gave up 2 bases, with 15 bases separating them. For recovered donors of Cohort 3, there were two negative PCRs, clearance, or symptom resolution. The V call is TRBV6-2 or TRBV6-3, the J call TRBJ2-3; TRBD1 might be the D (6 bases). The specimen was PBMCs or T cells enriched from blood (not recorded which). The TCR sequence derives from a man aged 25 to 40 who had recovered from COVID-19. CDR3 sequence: CASSPSGHITDTQYF. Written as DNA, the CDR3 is TGTGCCAGCAGCCCATCGGGACACATCACAGATACGCAGTATTTT.